This entry lists 2 T cell receptor beta chains sequenced from one sample in a study of regulatory T cells in long-lasting Graves disease. As to time point: persistent/refractory GD, antithyroid drugs over 5 years with positive TRAb. Researchers made the TCR library from RNA that was extracted from PBMCs. Combining iRepertoire HTBI primers with Arm-PCR of CDR3 regions, the authors built TCR beta libraries. TCRdb itself ran the multiplex PCR reads through MiXCR, one entry per CDR3 protein. The sample lists around 430,000 distinct CDR3 sequences, about 22% occurring once. Here the sequenced sample was peripheral blood mononuclear cells (PBMCs), taken when the disease was refractory, from a patient treated with antithyroid drugs. The receptor set was obtained from a female donor with Graves disease.

In its sample, this clonotype was seen many times. V and J are TRBV28 and TRBJ2-7; 8 bases fit TRBD1. The germline gives CDR1 MDHEN, CDR2 SYDVKM. V shed 3 bases and J 5 bases; nucleotides not matched to a gene: 6. CDR3 size: 14 residues. Written as DNA, the CDR3 is TGTGCCAGCAGTTTTAGGGACAGGAGGAACGAGCAGTACTTC. Amino acids: CASSFRDRRNEQYF.

A few counts support this clonotype. The genes are TRBV5-1 and TRBJ2-7; 10 bases are shared with TRBD1. Germline CDR1 is SGHRS and CDR2 is YFSETQ. V was clipped by 4 bases and J by 5 bases; unmatched bases: 6. The CDR3 covers 14 residues. The CDR3 DNA reads as TGCGCCAGCAGCCTGAGACAGGGGGCTAACGAGCAGTACTTC. Its translation: CASSLRQGANEQYF.